This T cell receptor beta chain was recorded in a study of blood T cell repertoires in COVID-19 (TCRdb year 2020). Regarding the complete study: Samples from collaborators originated in the United States, Italy and Spain and spanned both the acute and convalescent phases of COVID-19. The prospective study material was composed of cDNA or gDNA derived from T cells, B-cell-depleted T cells, or PBMCs. Deeply sampled blood TCRbeta repertoires from subjects exposed to, actively infected with, or recovered from COVID-19 were included in the dataset. A freely available public database, intended as a resource for researchers studying the immune response to SARS-CoV-2, is where the repertoires were released. The samples were drawn from two sources: the first 160 participants of the ongoing ImmuneRACE study, and approximately 1,300 subjects contributed by 6 global collaborators. A de-identified subject ID, COVID-19 status, age in years and sex were almost always included in the sample metadata. HLA class I and class II types, where available, came from metadata supplied by the sample provider rather than from assay-based typing.

A distance of 7 bases separates the germline ends of V and J, which lose 7 bases and 0 bases respectively. The CDR3 measures 13 amino acids from cysteine to phenylalanine. Of the read, only the CDR3 DNA is kept; its 39 bases are in frame from base 1. Note on this clone: This clone's antigen is unknown. Base qualities are not at hand, and no much larger clone is one base apart.

The immunoSEQ Assay, a bias-controlled multiplex PCR, was used to amplify TCRbeta CDR3 regions from genomic DNA. In the paper's pipeline: Nucleated cell counts per sample were estimated from amplification of reference gene primers within the assay. Sequence reads were collapsed and filtered to measure the absolute abundance of every unique TCRbeta CDR3 rearrangement. For each sample, productive Simpson clonality was calculated by taking the square root of Simpson's diversity index across productive rearrangements. The clones in this table, taken by TCRdb from immuneACCESS, are in-frame only. Not every clone is retained; where verified, under half of the shortfall comes from an unresolved V gene, and the cause of the rest is unknown. V and J calls and clone size are copied from that table; D and trimming were computed from the DNA. Present in this sample are about 300,000 clones, roughly 86% of which were seen just once. Of the sample, 2.9% falls within the top ten clones.

General findings and caveats noted by the study authors: The amount of clinical and demographic metadata varied by source and participant and was provided uncurated.

Participants in the prospective study were enrolled through a virtual design, were aged roughly 18 to 100 years, and lived in 24 United States geographic areas. In the prospective study, cohorts were assigned on the basis of participant-reported clinical history obtained from a screening survey and a study questionnaire. Exposed participants had been in contact, within 2 weeks of entering the study, with a person who had a PCR-confirmed or clinician-diagnosed case of COVID-19. In the prospective study, whole blood, serum and a nasopharyngeal or oropharyngeal swab were collected from each participant by mobile phlebotomists. Participants in the prospective study had the option to provide additional blood draws and questionnaires over an approximately 2-month period. Blood samples from the prospective study were shipped frozen or at room temperature prior to DNA extraction.

The rearrangement joined TRBV12-3 or TRBV12-4 to TRBJ1-3; the D gene cannot be named for sure. The clonotype was recovered from a woman aged 45-59 years who had been exposed to COVID-19. Sequencing was done on a sample of PBMCs or T cells enriched from blood (not recorded which). This receptor carries the CDR3 CASNPLSGNTIYF. The DNA reads TGTGCCAGCAACCCACTCTCTGGAAACACCATATATTTT.